These 5 T cell receptor beta chains were all obtained from the same sample, sequenced in a study of T-cell reconstitution after alpha-beta-depleted transplantation in children (dated by TCRdb to about 2016). The treatment or condition label for this specimen denotes: allogeneic hematopoietic cell transplantation with graft depleted of TCRalphabeta T cells and CD19 B cells. Receptors were amplified or captured by PCR. Sequencing was carried out with an Illumina HiSeq 2500. To normalize quantification of the TCRbeta repertoire, the TCR libraries were built with molecular barcoding that relied on unique molecular identifiers. Using fastp at Q25 and MiXCR, TCRdb reprocessed the public reads and kept productive beta chains. CDR3 protein duplicates are merged, each entry listing the most common genes and DNA. The sample includes almost 500,000 distinct CDR3 sequences, with under 12% observed a single time. Roughly 2% of the sample is taken by the ten largest.

Sequenced material: PBMCs, taken before TCRalphabeta/CD19-depleted stem cell transplant. All receptors derive from a child aged 2-15 years with inherited bone marrow failure, due to receive a stem cell transplant.

This sequence joins TRBV2 and TRBJ1-1; D remains ambiguous. The CDR3 spans 14 residues. The V end was cut by 3 bases, the J end by 10 bases, with 18 bases between. Germline CDR1 SNHLY, CDR2 FYNNEI. The CDR3 DNA is TGTGCCAGCAGTGACCCCGGGAGCGATATTGGAGCTTTCTTT. This codes for CASSDPGSDIGAFF.

This clonotype was picked up many times. This sequence joins TRBV7-9 and TRBJ1-1; D remains ambiguous. Trimming took off 5 bases at V and 4 bases at J, with 11 bases between the two ends. CDR3 size: 13 residues. Per germline, CDR1 SEHNR and CDR2 FQNEAQ (reference sequence). CDR3 sequence (DNA): TGTGCCAGCAGCGTCGGAAGGGCCACTGAAGCTTTCTTT. Amino acid sequence: CASSVGRATEAFF.

The V gene is TRBV7-8, the J gene TRBJ2-2; D is unresolved. Trimming stripped 5 bases from V and 3 bases from J, with 4 bases between. The CDR3 loop spans 12 amino acids. Germline V lookup: CDR1 SGHVS, CDR2 FQNEAQ. CDR3 coding DNA: TGTGCCAGCAGCCGATACACCGGGGAGCTGTTTTTT. This encodes CASSRYTGELFF.

This clonotype has a handful of counts. The rearrangement links TRBV12-3 or TRBV12-4 to TRBJ2-3; 8 nucleotides line up with TRBD1. Unmatched junction bases numbered 8, after V lost 6 bases and J lost 6 bases. The CDR3 extends over 14 amino acids. CDR3 sequence: CASRPGQEADTQYF. CDR3 DNA: TGTGCCAGCAGGCCGGGACAGGAGGCGGATACGCAGTATTTT.

This clonotype came up many times. The chain employs TRBV7-2 and TRBJ1-3; D gene ambiguous. Trimming removed 3 bases at V and 0 bases at J, with 9 bases between. This CDR3 comprises 15 residues. Germline loops: CDR1 SGHTA, CDR2 FQGNSA. The CDR3: CASSFFLSSGNTIYF. The CDR3 DNA is TGTGCCAGCAGCTTCTTTCTGAGCTCTGGAAACACCATATATTTT.